Below are 32 T cell receptor beta chains sequenced from a single sample in a study of blood T cell repertoires in COVID-19. Sequenced by immunoSEQ multiplex PCR; TCRdb stores in-frame clones only, minus some. The sample lists about 240,000 clones, roughly 80% occurring once. Sequenced material: peripheral blood. Receptor source: a woman aged 18-30 years with acute or convalescent COVID-19.

The V gene is TRBV19, the J gene TRBJ2-1, with 10 bases aligning to TRBD2. The CDR3 is 15 amino acids. Trimming cost V 6 bases and J 5 bases; bases outside gene matches: 7. Germline loops: CDR1 LNHDA, CDR2 SQIVND (reference sequence). CDR3 amino acids: CASRTLAGWNNEQFF. In nucleotides, the CDR3 is TGTGCCAGTAGGACACTAGCGGGATGGAACAATGAGCAGTTCTTC.

V and J are TRBV11-2 and TRBJ2-7; TRBD2 aligns across 12 bases. Germline CDR1 and CDR2: SGHAT and FQNNGV. Trimming took 2 bases from V and 5 from J; bases not matched to a gene: 13. This CDR3 is 18 amino acids long. CDR3 sequence reads: CASSLPILAGGIEDEQYF. For the CDR3, the DNA is TGTGCCAGCAGCTTACCAATACTAGCGGGAGGTATTGAGGACGAGCAGTACTTC.

This sequence joins TRBV28 and TRBJ2-6; D might be TRBD2 (5 bases). Deletions cut 10 bases from V and 1 base from J, with 11 bases between. Germline-derived CDR1 and CDR2 are MDHEN and SYDVKM. This CDR3 spans 14 amino acids. The CDR3: CATVEGSGANVLTF. The CDR3 nucleotides are TGTGCCACCGTAGAGGGATCTGGGGCCAACGTCCTGACTTTC.

This clone was seen just once. This chain uses TRBV6-5 with TRBJ1-2; 8 nucleotides match TRBD1. This CDR3 contains 14 residues. Germline assignment: CDR1 MNHEY and CDR2 SVGAGI. V was clipped by 6 bases and J by 4 bases; unmatched bases: 7. CDR3 in amino acids: CASSRDRNPYGYTF. DNA for the CDR3: TGTGCCAGCAGCCGGGACAGGAATCCCTATGGCTACACCTTC.

The rearrangement joins TRBV7-9 to TRBJ1-1, with D possibly being TRBD1 (5 bases). CDR3 length equals 14 residues. V was cut by 1 base and J by 0 bases, with 6 bases left in between. Germline CDR1 SEHNR, CDR2 FQNEAQ (reference sequence). The DNA of the CDR3 is TGTGCCAGCAGCTTAGTCAGGGTGAACACTGAAGCTTTCTTT. Translated, it gives CASSLVRVNTEAFF.

The genes are TRBV5-1 and TRBJ2-5, with a tentative D call TRBD1 (5 bases). Between the trimmed V and J ends, which lost 4 bases and 2 bases, there was a span of 12 bases. This CDR3 is built from 14 residues. CDR1 and CDR2 from the germline V gene are SGHRS and YFSETQ. The CDR3 sequence is CASSGQGQQETQYF. CDR3 nucleotide sequence: TGCGCCAGCAGCGGGCAGGGCCAGCAAGAGACCCAGTACTTC.

V usage is TRBV4-3 and J usage is TRBJ1-1; a possible D gene is TRBD1 (6 bases). Germline V gives CDR1 LGHNA, CDR2 YSLEER. Trimming shortened V by 1 base and J by 5 bases, and 11 bases separated the two germline ends. This CDR3 comprises 14 residues. CDR3 DNA: TGCGCCAGCAGCCAAGTTCAGGGGCGTACTGAAGCTTTCTTT. Translated, it gives CASSQVQGRTEAFF.

The sample holds one count of this clone. V is TRBV6-1 and J is TRBJ2-7; D might be TRBD2 (6 bases). Per the germline V gene, CDR1 is MNHNS and CDR2 is SASEGT. The CDR3 spans 15 residues. The V gene lost 3 bases and the J gene lost 0 bases, with 12 bases spanning the gap. CDR3 loop: CASSDRDSSSYEQYF. The CDR3 DNA reads TGTGCCAGCAGTGACCGGGACTCGAGCTCCTACGAGCAGTACTTC.

In its sample, this clone was seen a few times. V usage is TRBV6-5 and J usage is TRBJ2-7; D may be TRBD1 (5 bases). The CDR3 loop spans 14 amino acids. Trimming removed 2 bases at V and 7 bases at J, with 15 bases between. The germline CDR1 and CDR2 sequences are MNHEY and SVGAGI. In nucleotides, the CDR3 is TGTGCCAGCAGTTACGGGCAGGGATTTGGGGAGCAGTACTTC. It translates to CASSYGQGFGEQYF.

This chain links TRBV19 with TRBJ2-6; D is perhaps TRBD2 (5 bases). V was cut by 3 bases and J by 2 bases, with 11 bases left in between. This CDR3 has 16 amino acids. CDR1 and CDR2 from the germline V gene are LNHDA and SQIVND (reference sequence). The CDR3 DNA follows: TGTGCCAGTAGTATGTCCGGGGTAACTGGGGCCAACGTCCTGACTTTC. This encodes CASSMSGVTGANVLTF. The full variable domain, in which reference TRBV19 and TRBJ2-6 provide the parts outside the CDR3, is DGGITQSPKYLFRKEGQNVTLSCEQNLNHDAMYWYRQDPGQGLRLIYYSQIVNDFQKGDIAEGYSVSREKKESFPLTVTSAQKNPTAFYLCASSMSGVTGANVLTFGAGSRLTVL.

V is TRBV7-9 and J is TRBJ1-4, with a weak D call TRBD1 (6 bases). Trimming removed 5 bases at V and 8 bases at J, with 18 bases between. CDR3 size: 15 residues. CDR1 and CDR2 from the germline V gene are SEHNR and FQNEAQ (reference sequence). CDR3 in DNA: TGTGCCAGCAGCCCAAGACAGGTCGGAGGAGAAAAACTGTTTTTT. It yields the protein CASSPRQVGGEKLFF.

The chain joins TRBV7-2 to TRBJ2-1; D is perhaps TRBD2 (6 bases). V was clipped by 0 bases and J by 10 bases, with 19 bases between them. The CDR3 length is 16 residues. CDR1 is SGHTA and CDR2 is FQGNSA in the germline V gene. The CDR3 is CASSLAAGRESGEQFF. Here the CDR3 DNA reads TGTGCCAGCAGCTTAGCAGCGGGCAGGGAATCGGGAGAGCAGTTCTTC.

This clone turned up a few times. V is TRBV3-1 (or the pseudogene TRBV3-2) and J is TRBJ1-6, with TRBD1 matching over 9 bases. Germline assignment: CDR1 LGHDT and CDR2 YNNKEL (reference sequence). This CDR3 contains 14 residues. The junction had 7 bases not matched to a gene; V was cut back by 6 bases and J by 10 bases. The CDR3 protein is CASRRTGVGSPLHF. CDR3 nucleotide sequence: TGTGCCAGCAGACGGACAGGGGTCGGATCACCCCTCCACTTT.

DNA of the CDR3: TGTGCCAGCAAAGGGCTTCTGGGCGGGAGGGGGACTGGAGAGCAGTACTTC. This encodes CASKGLLGGRGTGEQYF. The chain links TRBV28 to TRBJ2-7, with TRBD2 identical over 9 bases. The V segment lost 7 bases and the J segment 7 bases; nucleotides outside the gene matches: 20. Germline assignment: CDR1 MDHEN and CDR2 SYDVKM. The CDR3 extends over 17 amino acids.

The genes are TRBV7-3 and TRBJ2-1; TRBD2 agrees at 7 bases. V trimming: 2 bases; J trimming: 7 bases; junction bases outside the gene matches: 5. The CDR3 sequence is 14 residues long. CDR1 and CDR2 from the germline V gene are SGHTA and FQGTGA. The CDR3 spells CASSLGWGGNEQFF. The CDR3, as DNA: TGTGCCAGCAGCTTAGGTTGGGGAGGGAATGAGCAGTTCTTC.

The chain recombines TRBV5-1 with TRBJ2-1; 9 bases align to TRBD2. This CDR3 is 17 amino acids long. V trimming: 4 bases; J trimming: 0 bases; junction bases outside the gene matches: 8. From germline, CDR1 is SGHRS and CDR2 YFSETQ. CDR3: CASSRTGSGSSYNEQFF. DNA of the CDR3: TGCGCCAGCAGCCGGACGGGTAGCGGGAGCTCCTACAATGAGCAGTTCTTC. The entire variable domain, with the rest obtained from reference TRBV5-1 and TRBJ2-1, is as follows: KAGVTQTPRYLIKTRGQQVTLSCSPISGHRSVSWYQQTPGQGLQFLFEYFSETQRNKGNFPGRFSGRQFSNSRSEMNVSTLELGDSALYLCASSRTGSGSSYNEQFFGPGTRLTVL.

This clone appeared a single time. The rearrangement uses TRBV6-2 or TRBV6-3 and TRBJ1-2; D might be TRBD1 (5 bases). V lost 2 bases and J 5 bases, leaving 9 bases between the germline ends. Per germline, CDR1 MNHEY and CDR2 SVGEGT. CDR3 length equals 13 residues. The CDR3 sequence is CASSYGHLYGYTF. For the CDR3, the DNA is TGTGCCAGCAGTTACGGACATTTATATGGCTACACCTTC.

The CDR3 DNA is TGTGCCAGCGAGCCCGGGACAGGGGTCTACGAGCAGTACTTC. Residues: CASEPGTGVYEQYF. The gene calls are TRBV6-6 and TRBJ2-7, with 10 bases lining up with TRBD1. Germline-derived CDR1 and CDR2 are MNHNY and SVGAGI (reference sequence). Trimming removed 8 bases from V and 3 bases from J; junction bases left unmatched: 7. This CDR3 spans 14 amino acids.

J is TRBJ1-5 and V is TRBV27; D perhaps matches TRBD1 (6 bases). From germline, CDR1 is MNHEY and CDR2 SMNVEV (reference sequence). This CDR3 is 15 amino acids long. V dropped 6 bases and J dropped 2 bases, with 14 bases sitting between them. In nucleotides, the CDR3 is TGTGCCAGCAGCTACAGGGTGGGCGGCAATCAGCCCCAGCATTTT. It yields the protein CASSYRVGGNQPQHF.

This clone was recorded once. This chain joins TRBV7-6 and TRBJ2-3; 11 bases match TRBD2. The junction had 13 bases not matched to a gene; V was cut back by 4 bases and J by 4 bases. Germline assignment: CDR1 SGHVS and CDR2 FNYEAQ. CDR3 length: 18 residues. CDR3: CASSSRTVAGGPADTQYF. The CDR3 region has the DNA TGTGCCAGCAGCTCTAGGACCGTAGCGGGAGGGCCGGCAGATACGCAGTATTTT.

The chain couples TRBV6-2 or TRBV6-3 to TRBJ2-1; a possible D gene is TRBD2 (6 bases). Germline V gene data show CDR1 as MNHEY and CDR2 as SVGEGT. V gave up 4 bases and J gave up 4 bases, with 20 bases separating them. There are 17 residues in the CDR3. The CDR3 sequence: CASSSATGTSGYNEQFF. CDR3 in DNA: TGTGCCAGCAGTTCAGCAACCGGGACTTCAGGTTACAATGAGCAGTTCTTC.

CDR3 in amino acids: CASSQVGGRQNKETQYF. The CDR3, as DNA: TGTGCCAGCAGCCAAGTAGGAGGGAGGCAAAACAAAGAGACCCAGTACTTC. The V call is TRBV3-1 (or the pseudogene TRBV3-2), the J call TRBJ2-5; D is possibly TRBD2 (6 bases). CDR1 and CDR2 from the germline V gene are LGHDT and YNNKEL (reference sequence). CDR3 length equals 17 residues. Trimming left V 1 base short and J 3 bases short, with 18 bases between.

This clone has just a few counts. This chain links TRBV19 with TRBJ2-1; 11 positions agree with TRBD1. Germline-derived CDR1 and CDR2 are LNHDA and SQIVND (reference sequence). The J segment lost 7 bases and the V segment lost 6 bases, leaving 11 bases of the junction unmatched. The CDR3 spans 16 residues. The CDR3 protein is CASRRTGGATSNEQFF. CDR3 nucleotide sequence: TGTGCCAGTAGACGGACAGGGGGCGCGACAAGTAATGAGCAGTTCTTC.

Only one count was recorded for this clone. The rearrangement links TRBV3-1 (or the pseudogene TRBV3-2) to TRBJ2-6; D is uncertain. Germline CDR1 reads LGHDT; CDR2 reads YNNKEL (reference sequence). This CDR3 has 15 residues. The V end was cut by 6 bases, the J end by 1 base, with 10 bases between. The CDR3 nucleotides are TGTGCCAGCAGACAAACACCATCTGGGGCCAACGTCCTGACTTTC. It is translated as CASRQTPSGANVLTF.

The chain has TRBV30 and TRBJ1-2, with D perhaps TRBD1 (6 bases). The germline gives CDR1 GTSNPN, CDR2 SVGIG (reference sequence). The V and J ends lost 4 bases and 7 bases respectively, with 16 bases between them. The CDR3 runs 13 residues. The CDR3 nucleotides are TGTGCCTGGACGATGGGGGCTGGTGGTGGCTACACCTTC. Amino acid sequence: CAWTMGAGGGYTF.

This sequence joins TRBV2 and TRBJ2-5; 10 bases map to TRBD1. The V gene end was trimmed by 6 bases and the J gene end by 2 bases; junction bases not matched to a gene: 6. The germline V gene encodes CDR1 SNHLY and CDR2 FYNNEI. The CDR3 length is 15 residues. CDR3 protein: CASRPGTGVQETQYF. The CDR3 coding sequence is TGTGCCAGCAGGCCCGGGACAGGGGTTCAAGAGACCCAGTACTTC.

The chain is built from TRBV28 and TRBJ2-2; no firm D call. The CDR3 length is 13 residues. Germline CDR1 MDHEN, CDR2 SYDVKM. V shed 5 bases and J shed 6 bases, with 10 bases lying between them. The CDR3 region has the DNA TGTGCCAGCAGTCCCCCCCTAGCCGGGGAGCTGTTTTTT. Translated: CASSPPLAGELFF.

V gene TRBV6-2 or TRBV6-3 combines with J gene TRBJ2-5, with 8 bases that match TRBD1. CDR3 length: 12 residues. Germline CDR1 reads MNHEY; CDR2 reads SVGEGT. Germline trimming cut 6 bases from V and 13 bases from J; bases unmatched to any gene: 10. The CDR3 region is CASSLQTGTGYF. The CDR3 coding sequence is TGTGCCAGCAGCTTACAAACCGGGACAGGGTACTTC.

This clone was recorded once. The chain employs TRBV19 and TRBJ2-7, with 7 positions matching TRBD1. Germline V gene lookup returns CDR1 LNHDA and CDR2 SQIVND (reference sequence). The V segment lost 5 bases and the J segment 3 bases; nucleotides outside the gene matches: 4. This CDR3 is 13 amino acids long. CDR3 loop: CASSASGGYEQYF. As DNA, the CDR3 is TGTGCCAGTAGTGCATCAGGGGGCTACGAGCAGTACTTC. Filled out from reference TRBV19 and TRBJ2-7, the complete variable domain reads DGGITQSPKYLFRKEGQNVTLSCEQNLNHDAMYWYRQDPGQGLRLIYYSQIVNDFQKGDIAEGYSVSREKKESFPLTVTSAQKNPTAFYLCASSASGGYEQYFGPGTRLTVT.

The J gene is TRBJ1-6, the V gene TRBV7-9; TRBD1 might be the D (6 bases). CDR3 size: 17 residues. The germline V gene has CDR1 SEHNR and CDR2 FQNEAQ (reference sequence). V lost 5 bases and J 9 bases, leaving 23 bases between the germline ends. In nucleotides, the CDR3 is TGTGCCAGCAGCCCAACCATTGGGACAATCGGCAGTTCACCCCTCCACTTT. This sequence encodes CASSPTIGTIGSSPLHF.

The chain joins TRBV29-1 to TRBJ2-1; 15 positions agree with TRBD2. V shed 6 bases and J 15 bases; nucleotides not matched to a gene: 12. There are 14 residues in the CDR3. CDR1 is SQVTM, CDR2 ANQGSEA, per germline. CDR3 region: CSVAPGLAGGSRFF. The CDR3 nucleotides are TGCAGCGTCGCTCCGGGACTAGCGGGAGGATCAAGGTTCTTC.

The V and J genes are TRBV12-1 and TRBJ2-5; the D call in the table, TRBD1, was not verified against the DNA. TRBV12-1 corresponds to a pseudogene. The CDR3 totals 19 residues. For the CDR3, the DNA is TGTGCCAGCAGTCTTGATTTGGTGGGGGCGACAGGTGACCAAGAGACCCAGTACTTC. Residues: CASSLDLVGATGDQETQYF.